The clone carrying this T cell receptor (beta chain) was found many times. The antigen is not known. Researchers amplified the TCR beta CDR3 regions from RNA transcripts. During a first-round RT-PCR of the TCR CDR3, the HTBI primer set was used. Each CDR3 protein gets one entry after TCRdb re-called the multiplex PCR reads with MiXCR. The sample lists 150,000 to 200,000 distinct CDR3 sequences; approximately 15% were seen once. The data belong to a study of T cells in Graves' hyperthyroidism and ophthalmopathy. About the research overall: Pretreatment peripheral blood was obtained at initial diagnosis.

The CDR3 consists of 17 residues. Germline values: CDR1 DFQATT, CDR2 SNEGSKA (reference sequence). V was clipped by 0 bases and J by 6 bases; unmatched bases: 10. Participants, patients aged 18 to 65, had newly diagnosed hyperthyroidism with a duration under 2 months. Thyroid ultrasound and orbital computed tomography, with clinical symptoms and serum thyroxine and TRAb, informed diagnoses. Study findings and constraints: Within blood appeared most thyroid clonotypes that had expanded above 0.001.

Sample: blood. This receptor was obtained from a woman aged 50 to 65 with Graves' hyperthyroidism. V and J are TRBV20-1 and TRBJ2-1; TRBD2 matches at 11 bases. DNA of the CDR3: TGCAGTGCTAGAGATCCGAGACTAGCGGGAAAGAGCAATGAGCAGTTCTTC. Translation gives CSARDPRLAGKSNEQFF.